This TCR beta chain derives from a study of diagnostic markers for celiac disease. Looked up from germline, CDR1 is SGDLS and CDR2 is YYNGEE. The CDR3 contains 16 residues. TCRdb reprocessed the reads and stores each CDR3 protein as one record, lacking DNA. The listing contains approximately 7,500 distinct CDR3 sequences. The chain joins TRBV9 to TRBJ2-1; the TCRdb call, TRBD2, lacks DNA for checking. The specimen sequenced was either unsorted cells or a sorted T cell fraction (not recorded which). The sequence came from a human donor. This table probably holds off-target reads from a library built for another chain. The CDR3 loop is CASSAGGLAQYNEQFF.